These 30 T cell receptor beta chains share one sample of origin, sequenced in a study of tumor and adjacent non-tumor tissue in lung cancer. The library came from three nested PCR rounds adapted from ARM-PCR protocols. Each CDR3 protein gets one entry after TCRdb re-called the multiplex PCR reads with MiXCR. This sample has roughly 150,000 distinct CDR3 sequences, with around 61% found just once. This sample's RNA came from whole unsorted tissue. Material for sequencing was lung tumor tissue. These receptor sequences come from a man in his sixties with small cell lung cancer.

This clonotype showed up many times. The V and J genes are TRBV6-5 and TRBJ1-1, with D uncertain. This CDR3 is 14 amino acids long. Germline-derived CDR1 and CDR2 are MNHEY and SVGAGI. V lost 0 bases and J lost 3, with 8 bases in between. The CDR3 nucleotides read TGTGCCAGCAGTTACTCGGCCGGGTACACTGAAGCTTTCTTT. Its translation: CASSYSAGYTEAFF.

V usage is TRBV11-2 and J usage is TRBJ2-7; D possibly corresponds to TRBD2 (7 bases). V shed 9 bases and J shed 3 bases, with 24 bases lying between them. CDR1 is SGHAT, CDR2 FQNNGV, per germline. This CDR3 region has 16 residues. CDR3 sequence (DNA): TGTGCCAGTAACATATCAGCAGGCGGGGGCTTCTACGAGCAGTACTTC. Translation: CASNISAGGGFYEQYF.

This clonotype appeared many times. The V gene is TRBV6-1, the J gene TRBJ1-1; the D is unclear. Trimming removed 0 bases at V and 11 bases at J, with 7 bases between. CDR1 is MNHNS, CDR2 SASEGT, per germline. CDR3 length: 11 amino acids. CDR3 residues: CASSEAPWAFF. CDR3 sequence (DNA): TGTGCCAGCAGTGAAGCCCCCTGGGCTTTCTTT.

V usage is TRBV5-4 and J usage is TRBJ2-1; D unclear. The CDR3 has 15 amino acids. V lost 3 bases, J lost 1 base, and 11 bases lay in between. Germline V gene lookup returns CDR1 SGHNT and CDR2 YYREEE (reference sequence). CDR3 loop: CASSSAPWSYNEQFF. For the CDR3, the DNA is TGTGCCAGCAGCTCTGCCCCATGGTCCTACAATGAGCAGTTCTTC.

In regard to this clonotype: An end of the junction does not agree with germline; a read error may underlie this. The rearrangement uses TRBV20-1 and TRBJ1-1; 7 bases line up with TRBD1. Germline CDR1 reads DFQATT; CDR2 reads SNEGSKA (reference sequence). The CDR3 contains 14 residues. CDR3 nucleotides: TGCAGTGCTAGTCTACAGGGGCCGGGTGCTGAAGCTCTCTTT. Translation gives CSASLQGPGAEALF.

The chain employs TRBV28 and TRBJ2-3; TRBD2 agrees at 11 bases. This CDR3 is 15 amino acids long. Germline CDR1 is MDHEN and CDR2 is SYDVKM. The ends lost 7 bases at V and 2 bases at J; junction bases unmatched: 5. CDR3 DNA sequence: TGTGCCAGCACTAGCGGGAGGTCATTCACAGATACGCAGTATTTT. Residues: CASTSGRSFTDTQYF.

This clonotype was found a few times. A junction end diverges from the germline sequence, so it may reflect a read error. V and J are TRBV12-3 or TRBV12-4 and TRBJ2-3, with TRBD2 identical over 9 bases. The CDR3 is 16 amino acids. CDR3 DNA: TGTGTCAGCAGTCCCGGAGTAGCGGGAGTAACAGATACGCAGTATTTT. It encodes CVSSPGVAGVTDTQYF.

Remarks on this clonotype: A single base separates this from a much larger clone, so it may be a read error. The chain joins TRBV5-5 to TRBJ2-3, with D unresolved. Germline V CDR1 and CDR2: SGHKS, YYEKEE (reference sequence). This CDR3 contains 14 residues. With 6 bases removed from V and 6 bases from J, the gap between germline ends came to 17 bases. CDR3 nucleotide sequence: TGTGCCAGCATCCAAGGACCTGTGCATGATACGCAGTATTTT. It codes for CASIQGPVHDTQYF.

Note on this clonotype: Given a much more abundant clone one base away, this may be a read error. Since the CDR3 does not end with the conserved phenylalanine or tryptophan, this likely comes from a read error. The V gene is TRBV20-1, the J gene TRBJ2-1, with D possibly TRBD2 on 5 matching bases. V dropped 6 bases and J dropped 7 bases, with 16 bases sitting between them. The CDR3 is 13 residues long. CDR1 DFQATT and CDR2 SNEGSKA come from the germline V gene (reference sequence). The CDR3 region has the DNA TGCAGTGCGACGGGATCGCTAACTAATGAGCAGTTCATC. The encoded protein is CSATGSLTNEQFI.

This clonotype was recorded only once. The junction departs from germline at one end; a sequencing error may be responsible. The chain carries TRBV6-5 and TRBJ1-4; D might be TRBD1 (5 bases). This CDR3 has 15 amino acids. Germline lookup yields CDR1 MNHEY and CDR2 SVGAGI. The CDR3 DNA follows: TGTGCCAGGAGTTACGGCGGGGGGGACCCGGGCAAACTGTTTTTT. Protein: CARSYGGGDPGKLFF.

Notes on this clonotype: A much bigger clone sits one base away, suggesting this may be a read error. The chain carries TRBV20-1 and TRBJ2-5; D is uncertain. This CDR3 has 14 residues. The germline gives CDR1 DFQATT, CDR2 SNEGSKA (reference sequence). Here the CDR3 DNA reads TGCAATGCTAGGTCAACCAGACCCCAAGAGACCCAGTACTTC. Translation: CNARSTRPQETQYF.

With regard to this clonotype: This may stem from a read error, because a much larger clone lies one nucleotide away. The genes are TRBV20-1 and TRBJ2-1, with 8 bases that match TRBD1. The CDR3 is 12 amino acids. Per germline, CDR1 DFQATT and CDR2 SNEGSKA (reference sequence). CDR3 sequence (DNA): TGCAGTGCTAAGCGACAGGGGCTTGAGAAGTTCTTC. Amino acid sequence: CSAKRQGLEKFF.

This clonotype was seen only once. An end of the junction does not agree with germline; a read error may underlie this. J is TRBJ2-1 and V is TRBV5-1, with 13 bases identical to TRBD2. Per the germline V gene, CDR1 is SGHRS and CDR2 is YFSETQ. This CDR3 is 19 amino acids long. The CDR3 loop is CTSSFPGLAGALDYNEQFF. CDR3 coding DNA: TGCACCAGCAGCTTCCCCGGACTAGCGGGAGCTCTCGACTACAATGAGCAGTTCTTC.

In the case of this clonotype: A much larger clonotype is one base distant, so this may be a read error. The chain uses TRBV29-1 and TRBJ2-7; TRBD2 aligns across 10 bases. The CDR3 loop spans 13 amino acids. Germline CDR1 and CDR2: SQVTM and ANQGSEA. The CDR3 loop reads CSVSSGSGYEHYF. DNA for the CDR3: TGCAGCGTGTCTAGCGGGAGTGGTTACGAGCACTACTTC.

Note on this clonotype: One end of the junction varies from germline; a read error may be responsible. The chain uses TRBV6-1 and TRBJ1-5; no definite D call. CDR1 MNHNS and CDR2 SASEGT come from the germline V gene. This CDR3 is built from 18 residues. The CDR3 protein is CASSVNKGGLYSNQPQHF. In DNA form, the CDR3 reads TGTGCCAGCAGTGTTAATAAGGGAGGGCTTTATAGCAATCAGCCCCAGCACTTT.

There are a few counts of this clonotype. The chain joins TRBV12-3 or TRBV12-4 to TRBJ2-7; the D gene could be TRBD1 or TRBD2 (6 bases each). The ends were cut back, 4 bases at V and 8 bases at J, with 18 bases in the middle. The CDR3 has 14 residues. Written as DNA, the CDR3 is TGTGCCAGCAGTTCCCTCCTAGGGGGGAGTAAGCAGTACTTC. The encoded protein is CASSSLLGGSKQYF.

Notes on this clonotype: An end of the junction does not agree with germline; a read error may underlie this. This chain connects TRBV5-4 to TRBJ2-3; possible D gene TRBD2, 6 bases. Germline V gives CDR1 SGHNT, CDR2 YYREEE (reference sequence). This CDR3 spans 18 amino acids. The chain's CDR3 is CARSLEGGWGKHQDTQYF. The CDR3 nucleotides read TGTGCCAGAAGCTTGGAGGGTGGTTGGGGGAAGCACCAAGATACGCAGTATTTT.

Remarks on this clonotype: Since a much larger clone is just one base distant, this may be a read error. V and J are TRBV20-1 and TRBJ1-1; D unresolved. The CDR3 is 13 amino acids. With 7 bases removed from V and 0 bases from J, the gap between germline ends came to 12 bases. Per the germline V gene, CDR1 is DFQATT and CDR2 is SNEGSKA (reference sequence). The CDR3 DNA reads TGCAGTGTTAACGGACTGCTGAACACTGAAGCTTTCTTT. Residues: CSVNGLLNTEAFF.

As concerns this clonotype: Since a much larger clone is just one base distant, this may be a read error. This chain uses TRBV7-8 with TRBJ2-1; the D is unclear. The CDR3 is 15 amino acids. Germline CDR1 is SGHVS and CDR2 is FQNEAQ. The CDR3 is CASSLTPGGGDELFF. Here the CDR3 DNA reads TGTGCCAGCAGCTTAACCCCGGGTGGCGGTGATGAGCTGTTCTTC.

At least ten counts were recorded for this clonotype. This chain uses TRBV29-1 with TRBJ2-2; 11 nucleotides line up with TRBD2. The CDR3 totals 16 residues. Losses at the gene ends were 5 bases for V and 7 bases for J; bases not matched to a gene: 12. CDR1 is SQVTM and CDR2 is ANQGSEA in the germline V gene. CDR3 sequence (DNA): TGCAGCGTTATCCTTAGCGGGAGGGAAATTAACGGGGAGCTGTTTTTT. Protein: CSVILSGREINGELFF.

The chain employs TRBV11-2 and TRBJ2-3; D is undetermined. The CDR3 has 12 amino acids. V lost 10 bases and J 5 bases, leaving 13 bases between the germline ends. Germline V gives CDR1 SGHAT, CDR2 FQNNGV. The CDR3: CAISPKQDTQYF. The CDR3 DNA reads as TGTGCCATAAGCCCGAAACAAGATACGCAGTATTTT. The full variable domain, its missing parts supplied by reference TRBV11-2 and TRBJ2-3, is EAGVAQSPRYKIIEKRQSVAFWCNPISGHATLYWYQQILGQGPKLLIQFQNNGVVDDSQLPKDRFSAERLKGVDSTLKIQPAKLEDSAVYLCAISPKQDTQYFGPGTRLTVL.

Concerning this clonotype itself: A read error may account for a junction end that differs from germline. This rearrangement joins TRBV4-1 to TRBJ2-1; D is unresolved. The CDR3 contains 17 residues. Germline V gene data show CDR1 as MGHRA and CDR2 as YSYEKL. DNA of the CDR3: TGCGCCAGCAACCAAGAACTCTCGCCTCTAATAAGGAATGAGGAGTTCTTC. Translated, it gives CASNQELSPLIRNEEFF.

This clonotype was observed at least ten times. This sequence joins TRBV12-3 or TRBV12-4 and TRBJ2-1; 7 bases fit TRBD1. V lost 6 bases, J lost 7 bases, and 12 bases stayed unmatched. The CDR3 has 15 amino acids. This CDR3 reads CASSLGTAKQNEQFF. In DNA form, the CDR3 reads TGTGCCAGCAGCCTCGGGACAGCCAAACAAAATGAGCAGTTCTTC.

This clonotype turned up a few times. At one end the junction does not follow the germline gene, possibly because of a read error. The chain employs TRBV6-5 and TRBJ1-2; tentative D call: TRBD1 (5 bases). The CDR3 has 13 amino acids. CDR1 and CDR2 (germline): MNHEY, SVGAGI. CDR3 coding DNA: TGTGCTAGCAGTTACTCGTGGGGCGCCGACTACACCTTC. This encodes CASSYSWGADYTF.

As for this clonotype: A much larger clone differs by one base, so this may be a read error. Without the conserved terminal phenylalanine or tryptophan, this CDR3 likely stems from a read error. This sequence joins TRBV6-5 and TRBJ1-6, with D possibly being TRBD1 (5 bases). The V gene lost 7 bases and the J gene lost 0 bases, with 13 bases spanning the gap. The germline V gene encodes CDR1 MNHEY and CDR2 SVGAGI. This CDR3 contains 16 residues. CDR3 DNA sequence: TGTGCCAGCACGGGGGGACCTAGCTCCTATAATTCACCCCTCCACCTT. It encodes CASTGGPSSYNSPLHL.

This chain joins TRBV6-2 or TRBV6-3 and TRBJ2-7, with D unclear. Germline values: CDR1 MNHEY, CDR2 SVGEGT. V was pared by 6 bases and J by 4 bases, with 7 bases between. The CDR3 totals 11 residues. CDR3 region: CASSQAYEQYF. CDR3 DNA sequence: TGTGCCAGCAGCCAGGCATACGAGCAGTACTTC.

This clonotype appeared many times. The J gene is TRBJ2-5, the V gene TRBV12-3 or TRBV12-4; 9 nucleotides match TRBD1. V lost 11 bases, J lost 2 bases, and 3 bases stayed unmatched. The length of the CDR3 is 12 residues. The CDR3 is CAVGTGQETQYF. CDR3 DNA: TGTGCCGTGGGGACAGGGCAAGAGACCCAGTACTTC.

Written as DNA, the CDR3 is TGTGCCAGCAGTTCAGGGCCATCACCCCTCCACTTT. Translated, it gives CASSSGPSPLHF. V gene TRBV12-3 or TRBV12-4 combines with J gene TRBJ1-6, with D tentatively TRBD1 (5 bases). Trimming stripped 4 bases from V and 10 bases from J, with 8 bases between. The CDR3 has 12 amino acids.

As regards this clonotype: The junction differs from germline at one of its ends, possibly a read error. The genes are TRBV6-5 and TRBJ1-6, with no clear D. CDR1 MNHEY and CDR2 SVGAGI come from the germline V gene. The CDR3 has 16 amino acids. CDR3 bases: TGTGCCAGCAGTTACCACACAAACTACTATAATTCACCCCCCCACTTT. Translation: CASSYHTNYYNSPPHF.

Concerning this clonotype itself: A junction boundary mismatches the germline segment, possibly from a read error. The CDR3 nucleotides are TGCAGTACTGTGTTGAGCTCCTACGAACAGTACTTC. Its translation is CSTVLSSYEQYF. This rearrangement joins TRBV20-1 to TRBJ2-7; D unclear. The CDR3 consists of 12 residues. CDR1 DFQATT and CDR2 SNEGSKA come from the germline V gene (reference sequence).